This T cell receptor (beta chain) is drawn from a study of blood T cell repertoires in COVID-19. The wider study: Both acute and convalescent COVID-19 samples were obtained from the United States, Italy and Spain. From T cells, B-cell-depleted T cells, or PBMCs came the material, which was cDNA or gDNA.

This clone was detected only once. In germline, CDR1 is MNHEY, CDR2 SVGEGT. Trimming removed 5 bases from V and 2 bases from J; junction bases left unmatched: 4. This CDR3 is built from 15 residues. Clones were sequenced by immunoSEQ multiplex PCR, and TCRdb holds only the in-frame ones, with some missing. Of 470,000 or so clones in the sample, about 85% were seen once. Participant-given clinical history determined each cohort assignment. The sequencing sample was made of PBMCs or T cells enriched from blood (not recorded which). The receptor comes from a woman aged 18-29 years with acute COVID-19. The V and J genes are TRBV6-2 or TRBV6-3 and TRBJ2-1; TRBD2 matches at 9 bases. This chain's CDR3 is CASSPAGGTYNEQFF. The CDR3 coding sequence is TGTGCCAGCAGTCCAGCGGGGGGTACCTACAATGAGCAGTTCTTC.